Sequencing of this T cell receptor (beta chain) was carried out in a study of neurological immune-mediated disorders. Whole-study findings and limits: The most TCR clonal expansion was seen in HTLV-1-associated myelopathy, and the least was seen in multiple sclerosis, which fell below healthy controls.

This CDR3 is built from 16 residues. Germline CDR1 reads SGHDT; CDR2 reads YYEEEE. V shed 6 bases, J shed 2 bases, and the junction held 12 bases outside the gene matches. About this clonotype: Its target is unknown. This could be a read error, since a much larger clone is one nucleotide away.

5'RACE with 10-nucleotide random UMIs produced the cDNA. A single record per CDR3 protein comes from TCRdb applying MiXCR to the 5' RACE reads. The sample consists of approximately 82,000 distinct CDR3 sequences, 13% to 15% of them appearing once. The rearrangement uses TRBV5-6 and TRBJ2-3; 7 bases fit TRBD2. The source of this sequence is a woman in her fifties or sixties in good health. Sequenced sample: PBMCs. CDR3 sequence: CASNIGLGMVTDTQYF. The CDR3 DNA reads TGTGCCAGCAACATCGGACTAGGCATGGTCACAGATACGCAGTATTTT.